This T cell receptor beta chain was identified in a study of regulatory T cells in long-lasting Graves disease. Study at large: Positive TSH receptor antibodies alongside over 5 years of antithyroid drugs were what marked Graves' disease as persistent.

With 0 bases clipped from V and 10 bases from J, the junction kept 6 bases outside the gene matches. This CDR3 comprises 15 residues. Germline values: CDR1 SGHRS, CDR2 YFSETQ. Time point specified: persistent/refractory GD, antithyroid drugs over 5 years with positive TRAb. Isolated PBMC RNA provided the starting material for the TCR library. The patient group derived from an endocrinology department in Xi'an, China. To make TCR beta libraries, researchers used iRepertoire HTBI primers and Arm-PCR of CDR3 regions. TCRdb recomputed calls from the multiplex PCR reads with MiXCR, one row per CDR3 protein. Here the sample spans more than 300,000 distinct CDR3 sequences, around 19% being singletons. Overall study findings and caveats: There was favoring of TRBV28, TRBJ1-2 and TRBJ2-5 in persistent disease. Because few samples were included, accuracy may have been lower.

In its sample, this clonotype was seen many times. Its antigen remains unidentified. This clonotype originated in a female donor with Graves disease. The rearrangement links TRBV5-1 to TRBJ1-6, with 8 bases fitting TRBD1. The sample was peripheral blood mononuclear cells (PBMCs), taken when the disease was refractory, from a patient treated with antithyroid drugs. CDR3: CASSLVGQERSPLHF. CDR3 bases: TGCGCCAGCAGCTTGGTGGGACAGGAACGATCACCCCTCCACTTT.